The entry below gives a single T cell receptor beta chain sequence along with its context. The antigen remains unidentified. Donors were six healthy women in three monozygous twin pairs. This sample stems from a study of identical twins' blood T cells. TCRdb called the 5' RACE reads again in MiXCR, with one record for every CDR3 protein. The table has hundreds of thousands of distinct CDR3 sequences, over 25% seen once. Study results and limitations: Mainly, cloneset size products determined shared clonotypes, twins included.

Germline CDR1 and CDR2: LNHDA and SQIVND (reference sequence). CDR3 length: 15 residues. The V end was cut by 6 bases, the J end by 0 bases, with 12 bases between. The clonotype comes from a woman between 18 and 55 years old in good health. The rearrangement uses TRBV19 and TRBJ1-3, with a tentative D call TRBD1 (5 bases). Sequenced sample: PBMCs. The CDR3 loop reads CASSLAGLSGNTIYF. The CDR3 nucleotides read TGTGCCAGTAGCCTAGCAGGGCTCTCTGGAAACACCATATATTTT.